The sequence of this TCR beta chain was determined in a study of regulatory T cells in long-lasting Graves disease (dated by TCRdb to the early 2020s). At the level of the whole study: Antithyroid drugs had been taken for less than 3 months by newly diagnosed Graves' disease patients. This study used TCR sequencing and RNA sequencing of peripheral blood to compare persistent Graves' disease patients against newly diagnosed Graves' disease patients. A total of about 33 samples underwent TCR sequencing, from some 13 patients with persistent Graves' disease and some 20 patients with newly diagnosed Graves' disease. The study was conducted in China and was registered as a clinical trial.

Preparation of the library involved multiplex PCR. Sequencing was performed on an Illumina HiSeq 4000. CDR3 regions were amplified by Arm-PCR with iRepertoire HTBI primers to construct TCR beta libraries. Before sequencing, the PCR products went through gel purification. The source study handled its data this way. Across samples, 60 to 70 TRBV and 13 to 15 TRBJ segments were identified and used for gene usage analysis of CDR3 amino acid clonotypes. Filtered high-quality paired reads were merged into contigs using COPE and FqMerger. BLAST was used to align contigs to IMGT TRBV, TRBD and TRBJ reference genes, and CDR3 was defined according to IMGT. Highly expanded clones were defined as clonotypes with a frequency above 0.1%. Repertoire diversity was measured by Shannon entropy, and V-J evenness by the Gini coefficient. A clonotype was considered public if more than one individual shared it. The public reads were reanalyzed by TCRdb: fastp trimming at Q25, MiXCR alignment, in-frame beta chains only. All rows with the same CDR3 protein become a single entry with the most common DNA and genes. In this record, the V and J calls reflect TCRdb's handling and not the investigators' own analysis. This sample gives 350,000 to 400,000 distinct CDR3 sequences in total; roughly a sixth of them show up just once. 20% to 25% of the sample is taken by the ten largest.

This specimen's time point label, interpreted: newly diagnosed GD, antithyroid drugs for less than 3 months. For both TCR sequencing and RNA sequencing, RNA was extracted from PBMCs using TRIzol. Graves' disease was diagnosed according to American Thyroid Association guidelines. The patients came from an endocrinology department in Xi'an, China. Each patient gave roughly 8.4 milliliters of peripheral blood, collected in an EDTA anticoagulant tube. Ficoll Paque Plus density gradient separation was used to isolate PBMCs, and no further T cell sorting was performed. An Agilent 2100 Bioanalyzer and agarose gel were used to assess RNA quality, and a NanoDrop 2000 was used to measure RNA concentration. This clonotype was counted many times. Its antigen is currently not known. No qualities accompany the bases; no much larger clone lies one base away. The germline V gene supplies CDR1 SGHDN and CDR2 FVKESK. V is shortened by 3 bases, J by 9 bases, and the region joining them spans 20 bases. The CDR3 goes from the cysteine to the phenylalanine over 15 residues. Only the CDR3 region is kept as DNA, spanning 45 bases read in frame from base 1.

Here is what the overall study found, with its caveats: As a limitation, the authors acknowledged that the small sample size may reduce accuracy. A larger number of public clonotypes was shared among persistent patients (fewer than 3,000) than among newly diagnosed patients (roughly 980). Sequencing and analysis were restricted to the TCR beta chain. TRBV28, TRBJ1-2 and TRBJ2-5 were preferentially used in persistent disease, while TRBV20-1 and TRBJ2-1 were favored in newly diagnosed disease. Because the primary lesion, thyroid tissue, could not be accessed, the study looked at peripheral blood alone. Compared with newly diagnosed patients, persistent Graves' disease patients had lower TCR Shannon entropy and fewer highly expanded clones, which suggests clonal expansion.

This TCR derives from a female donor with Graves disease. The sequences come from peripheral blood mononuclear cells (PBMCs), collected at new diagnosis, from a patient treated with antithyroid drugs. The rearrangement combines TRBV14 with TRBJ1-2, and possibly TRBD1, on 6 matching bases. The DNA is as follows: TGTGCCAGCAGCCAGACGGCCACGGGGGCGCGAAGCTACACCTTC. It is translated as CASSQTATGARSYTF.